These 8 T cell receptor beta chains were all obtained from the same sample, sequenced in a study of control samples from healthy donors and cancer patients. This table comes from immunoSEQ multiplex PCR, and its TCRdb copy is limited to in-frame clones, with some not included. The sample lists 70,000 or so clones, roughly nine tenths occurring once. Sequenced input: PBMCs. The receptors were gathered from a man in his 60s with lung cancer.

The chain is built from TRBV7-9 and TRBJ2-3; tentative D call: TRBD1 (6 bases). The ends were cut back, 6 bases at V and 3 bases at J, with 10 bases in the middle. The CDR3 is 13 amino acids. Germline CDR1 is SEHNR and CDR2 is FQNEAQ (reference sequence). CDR3 sequence reads: CASRQTGTDTQYF. Here the CDR3 DNA reads TGTGCCAGCAGACAAACAGGGACAGATACGCAGTATTTT.

The V and J genes are TRBV6-4 and TRBJ2-3; TRBD1 might be the D (5 bases). Germline CDR1 and CDR2: MRHNA and SNTAGT. The CDR3 consists of 13 residues. V dropped 4 bases and J dropped 2 bases, with 7 bases sitting between them. The CDR3 DNA reads as TGTGCCAGCAGTGGACAGAACACAGATACGCAGTATTTT. Encoded protein: CASSGQNTDTQYF.

This rearrangement joins TRBV7-9 to TRBJ1-1; 8 positions agree with TRBD1. Germline assignment: CDR1 SEHNR and CDR2 FQNEAQ (reference sequence). This CDR3 has 16 amino acids. Trimming removed 3 bases from V and 3 bases from J; junction bases left unmatched: 9. The CDR3 bases are TGTGCCAGCAGCTTGGGACAGGCCCTGGGGGACACTGAAGCTTTCTTT. It translates to CASSLGQALGDTEAFF.

As DNA, the CDR3 is TGTGCCAGCGGGACAGTTAGCAATCAGCCCCAGCATTTT. Its translation: CASGTVSNQPQHF. The J gene is TRBJ1-5, the V gene TRBV18, with 7 bases fitting TRBD1. The CDR3 contains 13 residues. Unmatched junction bases numbered 1, after V lost 8 bases and J lost 0 bases. Per the germline V gene, CDR1 is KGHSH and CDR2 is LQKENI.

V is TRBV9 and J is TRBJ2-7; no clear D gene. CDR1 is SGDLS, CDR2 YYNGEE, per germline. The CDR3 totals 13 residues. Trimming shortened V by 0 bases and J by 6 bases, and 10 bases separated the two germline ends. CDR3 sequence: CASSVGMVGEQYV. The CDR3 nucleotides are TGTGCCAGCAGCGTAGGAATGGTGGGCGAGCAGTACGTC.

The chain couples TRBV6-5 to TRBJ2-7; TRBD1 agrees at 8 bases. V lost 6 bases to trimming and J lost 4 bases; unmatched junction nucleotides: 5. CDR3 length: 13 amino acids. Per the germline V gene, CDR1 is MNHEY and CDR2 is SVGAGI. The CDR3 DNA reads TGTGCCAGCAGGGACAGGGAATTTTACGAGCAGTACGTC. Its translation is CASRDREFYEQYV.

V usage is TRBV19 and J usage is TRBJ2-2; D perhaps matches TRBD1 (6 bases). The V gene lost 5 bases and the J gene lost 9 bases, with 16 bases spanning the gap. Looked up from germline, CDR1 is LNHDA and CDR2 is SQIVND (reference sequence). The CDR3 loop spans 14 amino acids. The CDR3: CASSLGQPTRELFF. The CDR3, as DNA: TGTGCCAGTAGTCTCGGACAGCCTACCCGGGAGCTGTTTTTT.

The chain combines TRBV18 with TRBJ1-4; D is undetermined. Trimming removed 3 bases at V and 0 bases at J, with 20 bases between. Germline assignment: CDR1 KGHSH and CDR2 LQKENI. The CDR3 extends over 19 amino acids. CDR3 sequence: CASSPGLGGYSATNEKLFF. The CDR3 DNA follows: TGTGCCAGCTCACCTGGTTTGGGAGGGTATTCTGCAACTAATGAAAAACTGTTTTTT.